These 23 T cell receptor beta chains originate from one sample sequenced in a study of technical replicates of blood from several donors. Clones were read by immunoSEQ multiplex PCR, and TCRdb kept only the in-frame ones, dropping some. Seen here are 78,000 or so clones, approximately 89% observed once, and the top ten hold about 0.41%. The sample consisted of T cells isolated from PBMCs. Receptors were obtained from a human donor in good health.

The chain has TRBV5-1 and TRBJ2-7; D perhaps matches TRBD2 (6 bases). Germline CDR1 is SGHRS and CDR2 is YFSETQ. This CDR3 has 13 amino acids. V lost 4 bases and J lost 3, with 11 bases in between. CDR3 region: CASSPGTYYEQYF. CDR3 coding DNA: TGCGCCAGCAGCCCAGGGACTTACTACGAGCAGTACTTC.

This sequence joins TRBV19 and TRBJ2-7; 9 bases map to TRBD1. The CDR3 spans 16 residues. Germline V gene data show CDR1 as LNHDA and CDR2 as SQIVND (reference sequence). Losses at the gene ends were 4 bases for V and 2 bases for J; bases not matched to a gene: 9. The CDR3 coding sequence is TGTGCCAGTAGTACCTCCGGGACAGGGTTTACCTACGAGCAGTACTTC. It specifies CASSTSGTGFTYEQYF. Complete variable domain (other parts from reference TRBV19 and TRBJ2-7): DGGITQSPKYLFRKEGQNVTLSCEQNLNHDAMYWYRQDPGQGLRLIYYSQIVNDFQKGDIAEGYSVSREKKESFPLTVTSAQKNPTAFYLCASSTSGTGFTYEQYFGPGTRLTVT.

The chain couples TRBV5-1 to TRBJ2-2, with TRBD2 matching over 12 bases. CDR3 length: 16 residues. CDR1 and CDR2 (germline): SGHRS, YFSETQ. After removal of 6 bases from V and 5 bases from J, the junction contained 8 bases not matched to a gene. CDR3 bases: TGCGCCAGCAACCGACTAGCGGGAGAGGGAACCGGGGAGCTGTTTTTT. Translation: CASNRLAGEGTGELFF.

This chain links TRBV5-4 with TRBJ1-1, with 8 bases identical to TRBD1. CDR3 length: 14 amino acids. Trimming removed 0 bases from V and 3 bases from J; junction bases left unmatched: 1. From germline, CDR1 is SGHNT and CDR2 YYREEE (reference sequence). CDR3 DNA sequence: TGTGCCAGCAGCTTGGACAGGGGGTACACTGAAGCTTTCTTT. Translating gives CASSLDRGYTEAFF.

This chain links TRBV19 with TRBJ2-6; 11 bases fit TRBD2. The V gene end was trimmed by 7 bases and the J gene end by 0 bases; junction bases not matched to a gene: 5. The V gene's germline CDR1 is LNHDA and CDR2 SQIVND (reference sequence). The CDR3 is made up of 17 amino acids. CDR3 nucleotide sequence: TGTGCCAGTACCCGACTAGCGGGAAACTCTGGGGCCAACGTCCTGACTTTC. This sequence encodes CASTRLAGNSGANVLTF.

The count of this clone is one. The V gene is TRBV5-6, the J gene TRBJ2-5; D remains ambiguous. The DNA end favors TRBJ2-7, so the J call may be wrong. This CDR3 is built from 12 residues. Germline loops: CDR1 SGHDT, CDR2 YYEEEE. This chain's CDR3 is CASSLGEYEQYF. DNA of the CDR3: TGTGCCAGCAGCTTGGGAGAATACGAGCAGTACTTC.

The J gene is TRBJ1-1, the V gene TRBV5-1; D is ambiguous. Germline V CDR1 and CDR2: SGHRS, YFSETQ. V was pared by 2 bases and J by 1 base, with 15 bases between. The CDR3 runs to 16 residues. The CDR3 sequence is CASSFNSRVGNTEAFF. CDR3 in DNA: TGCGCCAGCAGCTTTAACTCGCGGGTGGGGAACACTGAAGCTTTCTTT. The whole variable domain, remainder taken from reference TRBV5-1 and TRBJ1-1, is KAGVTQTPRYLIKTRGQQVTLSCSPISGHRSVSWYQQTPGQGLQFLFEYFSETQRNKGNFPGRFSGRQFSNSRSEMNVSTLELGDSALYLCASSFNSRVGNTEAFFGQGTRLTVV.

J is TRBJ2-3 and V is TRBV25-1; TRBD1 matches 7 bases. Germline lookup yields CDR1 MGHDK and CDR2 SYGVNS. This CDR3 region has 15 residues. The V segment lost 7 bases and the J segment 1 base; nucleotides outside the gene matches: 8. In DNA form, the CDR3 reads TGTGCCAGCACCTCTATAGGACAGGGCACAGATACGCAGTATTTT. Its protein product is CASTSIGQGTDTQYF.

This clone was observed a few times. The chain couples TRBV27 to TRBJ2-1; no reliable D call. Trimming pared 3 bases from V and 6 bases from J, leaving 12 bases between. The CDR3 spans 14 residues. Looked up from germline, CDR1 is MNHEY and CDR2 is SMNVEV (reference sequence). This CDR3 reads CASSFRVSVNEQFF. CDR3 bases: TGTGCCAGCAGTTTTCGCGTTAGTGTCAATGAGCAGTTCTTC.

The chain employs TRBV19 and TRBJ1-1; D might be TRBD1 (5 bases). Germline lookup yields CDR1 LNHDA and CDR2 SQIVND (reference sequence). V lost 3 bases and J lost 6, with 17 bases in between. This CDR3 is 15 amino acids long. The CDR3 here is CASSITGRVFAEAFF. DNA of the CDR3: TGTGCCAGTAGTATTACTGGCAGGGTGTTTGCTGAAGCTTTCTTT. Combining the CDR3 with reference TRBV19 and TRBJ1-1 gives the whole variable domain DGGITQSPKYLFRKEGQNVTLSCEQNLNHDAMYWYRQDPGQGLRLIYYSQIVNDFQKGDIAEGYSVSREKKESFPLTVTSAQKNPTAFYLCASSITGRVFAEAFFGQGTRLTVV.

This chain joins TRBV11-1 and TRBJ2-3; TRBD2 might be the D (5 bases). The CDR3 length is 17 residues. V was pared by 4 bases and J by 3 bases, with 20 bases between. Germline CDR1 SGHAT, CDR2 FQDESV (reference sequence). The CDR3 loop is CASSYVGHLRRTDTQYF. CDR3 sequence (DNA): TGTGCCAGCAGCTACGTCGGCCACCTCCGGAGGACAGATACGCAGTATTTT.

This clone was observed once. The gene calls are TRBV19 and TRBJ2-6; 9 nucleotides match TRBD1. The CDR3 spans 20 residues. J gave up 0 bases and V 3 bases, and 12 bases lay outside the gene matches. Germline CDR1 LNHDA, CDR2 SQIVND (reference sequence). CDR3 residues: CASSISAAGTGISGANVLTF. In DNA, the CDR3 is TGTGCCAGTAGTATTTCGGCCGCCGGGACAGGGATCTCTGGGGCCAACGTCCTGACTTTC.

In nucleotides, the CDR3 is TGTGCCATCAGTGAGACTAGCGGGAGGAGCTCCTACAATGAGCAGTTCTTC. Its translation: CAISETSGRSSYNEQFF. The chain uses TRBV10-3 and TRBJ2-1, with TRBD2 matching over 12 bases. The CDR3 extends over 17 amino acids. CDR1 ENHRY and CDR2 SYGVKD come from the germline V gene. Germline trimming cut 2 bases from V and 0 bases from J; bases unmatched to any gene: 2.

This chain links TRBV13 with TRBJ2-1; tentative D call: TRBD2 (5 bases). This CDR3 has 13 amino acids. From germline, CDR1 is PRHDT and CDR2 FYEKMQ (reference sequence). Trimming removed 8 bases from V and 8 bases from J, with 16 bases in between. CDR3 nucleotide sequence: TGTGCCAGCGTACGGCGAGCGCGGGATGAGCAGTTCTTC. Translated: CASVRRARDEQFF.

This clone was counted once. The chain employs TRBV25-1 and TRBJ2-3; D unresolved. Germline CDR1 MGHDK, CDR2 SYGVNS. The V and J ends lost 4 bases and 2 bases respectively, with 13 bases between them. The CDR3 extends over 15 amino acids. The CDR3 DNA reads as TGTGCCAGCAGTGCCGACCGACTGAACACAGATACGCAGTATTTT. Protein sequence: CASSADRLNTDTQYF.

The chain joins TRBV4-2 to TRBJ2-7; D is perhaps TRBD1 (5 bases). The CDR3 extends over 17 amino acids. Germline V CDR1 and CDR2: LGHNA, YNFKEQ. V lost 2 bases and J lost 3, with 20 bases in between. The CDR3 DNA reads TGTGCCAGCAGCCAAAGATTGAGACTGGGGCTCGGCTACGAGCAGTACTTC. Translated: CASSQRLRLGLGYEQYF.

This clone was detected once. J is TRBJ2-3 and V is TRBV6-4; TRBD2 matches 8 bases. V lost 0 bases to trimming and J lost 6 bases; unmatched junction nucleotides: 5. CDR1 is MRHNA, CDR2 SNTAGT, per germline. The CDR3 is 15 residues long. The CDR3 is CASSDSAGGADTQYF. The CDR3 nucleotides read TGTGCCAGCAGTGACTCTGCGGGAGGTGCGGATACGCAGTATTTT.

In DNA form, the CDR3 reads TGTGCCAGTAGTAGGGGACAGGTGACGGGGGAGCTGTTTTTT. Residues: CASSRGQVTGELFF. The gene calls are TRBV19 and TRBJ2-2, with TRBD1 matching 8 bases. This CDR3 comprises 14 residues. Germline trimming cut 4 bases from V and 8 bases from J; bases unmatched to any gene: 6. CDR1 is LNHDA and CDR2 is SQIVND in the germline V gene (reference sequence).

The chain uses TRBV6-1 and TRBJ1-5; 7 bases match TRBD1. There are 14 residues in the CDR3. The trim removed 9 bases at V and 0 bases at J, leaving 5 bases unmatched. CDR1 MNHNS and CDR2 SASEGT come from the germline V gene. CDR3 DNA sequence: TGTGCCAGTTGGACAGGCATTAGCAATCAGCCCCAGCATTTT. It is translated as CASWTGISNQPQHF.

This sequence joins TRBV6-6 and TRBJ1-2; 8 bases align to TRBD1. After removal of 6 bases from V and 8 bases from J, the junction contained 5 bases not matched to a gene. The CDR3 extends over 12 amino acids. In germline, CDR1 is MNHNY, CDR2 SVGAGI (reference sequence). The CDR3, as DNA: TGTGCCAGCAGCGACAGGGGATGGGGCTACACCTTC. It yields the protein CASSDRGWGYTF.

The CDR3 DNA sequence: TGTGCCAGCAGTTGGGACAGGGGGTTTAGGGAGCAGTTCTTC. Its protein is CASSWDRGFREQFF. The rearrangement links TRBV27 to TRBJ2-1, with TRBD1 identical over 11 bases. Trimming took 4 bases from V and 10 from J; bases not matched to a gene: 6. The germline CDR1 and CDR2 sequences are MNHEY and SMNVEV (reference sequence). This CDR3 is 14 amino acids long.

The chain is built from TRBV5-4 and TRBJ2-7, with D possibly matching TRBD2 (6 bases). CDR3 length: 13 amino acids. Germline loops: CDR1 SGHNT, CDR2 YYREEE (reference sequence). V lost 0 bases and J lost 5, with 9 bases in between. In DNA, the CDR3 is TGTGCCAGCAGCTTGGCCGGGGGAGACGAGCAGTACTTC. It codes for CASSLAGGDEQYF.

The rearrangement joins TRBV11-2 to TRBJ2-7, with TRBD1 matching over 7 bases. Germline-derived CDR1 and CDR2 are SGHAT and FQNNGV. Trimming cost V 1 base and J 3 bases; bases outside gene matches: 12. The CDR3 extends over 17 amino acids. In DNA form, the CDR3 reads TGTGCCAGCAGCTTAGCCGACAGTGGGACAGCCAACTACGAGCAGTACTTC. As protein: CASSLADSGTANYEQYF. Combining the CDR3 with reference TRBV11-2 and TRBJ2-7 gives the whole variable domain EAGVAQSPRYKIIEKRQSVAFWCNPISGHATLYWYQQILGQGPKLLIQFQNNGVVDDSQLPKDRFSAERLKGVDSTLKIQPAKLEDSAVYLCASSLADSGTANYEQYFGPGTRLTVT.